The 14 T cell receptor beta chains listed next were all sequenced from one sample in a study of Graves' ophthalmopathy and Graves' hyperthyroidism. For repertoire sequencing, the TCR beta CDR3 regions were amplified from RNA transcripts. An opening RT-PCR round employed HTBI primers and preceded a second-round multiplex PCR. One entry per CDR3 protein, called by TCRdb with MiXCR from the multiplex PCR reads. The table records a few hundred thousand distinct CDR3 sequences, about 18% of them present only once. Material: peripheral blood. The origin of the receptors is an adult woman with stable Graves' hyperthyroidism.

Only a few counts were recorded for this clonotype. V is TRBV3-1 and J is TRBJ1-1, with D possibly TRBD1 on 5 matching bases. The CDR3 runs to 14 residues. The germline CDR1 and CDR2 sequences are LGHDT and YNNKEL (reference sequence). The germline V and J ends were trimmed by 1 base and 5 bases, with 11 bases remaining between them. CDR3 region: CASSQAGMGTEAFF. The DNA of the CDR3 is TGTGCCAGCAGCCAAGCAGGGATGGGAACTGAAGCTTTCTTT.

This chain links TRBV30 with TRBJ1-1; TRBD1 is a possible D gene (5 bases). Germline V gives CDR1 GTSNPN, CDR2 SVGIG (reference sequence). Trimming pared 0 bases from V and 5 bases from J, leaving 10 bases between. The CDR3 runs 13 residues. Here the CDR3 DNA reads TGTGCCTGGAGTGTATCGGGGGAGACTGAAGCTTTCTTT. It yields the protein CAWSVSGETEAFF.

This clonotype was detected many times. One junction end does not reproduce the germline sequence, and a read error may be involved. For the CDR3, the DNA is TGTGCCAATAGTGATCCGGGACAGGGCCTAAACTATGGCTACACCTTC. It is translated as CANSDPGQGLNYGYTF. The V gene is TRBV19, the J gene TRBJ1-2; 9 nucleotides align to TRBD1. Looked up from germline, CDR1 is LNHDA and CDR2 is SQIVND (reference sequence). This CDR3 has 16 amino acids.

This clonotype was counted at least ten times. The chain links TRBV4-3 to TRBJ2-2; D is uncertain. Trimming pared 3 bases from V and 3 bases from J, leaving 2 bases between. This CDR3 is 12 amino acids long. Germline loops: CDR1 LGHNA, CDR2 YSLEER. The CDR3 DNA reads as TGCGCCAGCAGCCAGGACACCGGGGAGCTGTTTTTT. Encoded protein: CASSQDTGELFF.

This clonotype showed up many times. The chain joins TRBV7-3 to TRBJ2-7; D might be TRBD2 (5 bases). The CDR3 sequence is 14 residues long. Per the germline V gene, CDR1 is SGHTA and CDR2 is FQGTGA. Between the trimmed V and J ends, which lost 5 bases and 3 bases, there was a span of 14 bases. This CDR3 is CASSQGSGDYEQYF. As DNA, the CDR3 is TGTGCCAGCAGCCAAGGATCCGGGGACTACGAGCAGTACTTC.

This clonotype was detected ten times or more. The chain is built from TRBV4-1 and TRBJ2-7; D is possibly TRBD2 (6 bases). Germline V CDR1 and CDR2: MGHRA, YSYEKL. V was shortened by 0 bases and J by 4 bases, with 13 bases between the two germline ends. This CDR3 has 15 amino acids. CDR3 in amino acids: CASSQDPGSGYEQYF. CDR3 bases: TGCGCCAGCAGCCAAGATCCCGGGAGTGGGTACGAGCAGTACTTC.

The gene calls are TRBV24-1 and TRBJ2-2; unclear D gene. The CDR3 spans 16 residues. The germline V and J ends were trimmed by 3 bases and 4 bases, with 14 bases remaining between them. Germline CDR1 is KGHDR and CDR2 is SFDVKD. The CDR3 protein is CATSDGWGWATGELFF. In DNA, the CDR3 is TGTGCCACCAGTGATGGGTGGGGATGGGCCACCGGGGAGCTGTTTTTT.

This clonotype has ten or more counts. The chain employs TRBV29-1 and TRBJ1-3, with D uncertain. This CDR3 spans 15 amino acids. Looked up from germline, CDR1 is SQVTM and CDR2 is ANQGSEA. Trimming took off 4 bases at V and 0 bases at J, with 13 bases between the two ends. The CDR3 region is CSVGIGQSSGNTIYF. The CDR3, as DNA: TGCAGCGTTGGAATCGGCCAGAGCTCTGGAAACACCATATATTTT.

V and J are TRBV4-1 and TRBJ2-7; D not resolved. V lost 0 bases and J 6 bases, leaving 9 bases between the germline ends. The CDR3 sequence is 13 residues long. CDR1 is MGHRA, CDR2 YSYEKL, per germline. DNA of the CDR3: TGCGCCAGCAGCCAAGAGGCCGCCAGCGAGCAGTACTTC. The encoded protein is CASSQEAASEQYF.

This clonotype was seen at least ten times. This sequence joins TRBV3-1 and TRBJ1-1; D uncertain. This CDR3 region has 12 residues. V lost 5 bases and J 8 bases, leaving 12 bases between the germline ends. The V gene's germline CDR1 is LGHDT and CDR2 YNNKEL (reference sequence). Written as DNA, the CDR3 is TGTGCCAGCAGCTGGCTCAGAGGGGAAGCTTTCTTT. It is translated as CASSWLRGEAFF.

This clonotype was recorded at least ten times. The chain uses TRBV29-1 and TRBJ1-1, with a possible D match to TRBD1 (5 bases). This CDR3 region has 13 residues. Germline-derived CDR1 and CDR2 are SQVTM and ANQGSEA. The V end was cut by 5 bases, the J end by 1 base, with 11 bases between. The CDR3 DNA reads TGCAGCGTTAGCGGACATTCGAACACTGAAGCTTTCTTT. It codes for CSVSGHSNTEAFF.

This clonotype came up once. This chain uses TRBV6-1 with TRBJ2-7, with a weak D call TRBD1 (6 bases). Trimming removed 8 bases at V and 3 bases at J, with 14 bases between. In germline, CDR1 is MNHNS, CDR2 SASEGT. The CDR3 contains 13 residues. CDR3 nucleotide sequence: TGTGCCAGCTACCAACAGGGTAACTACGAGCAGTACTTC. This encodes CASYQQGNYEQYF.

This clonotype has at least ten counts. The chain uses TRBV6-5 and TRBJ2-7; TRBD1 is a possible D gene (5 bases). CDR1 MNHEY and CDR2 SVGAGI come from the germline V gene. Trimming left V 6 bases short and J 1 base short, with 7 bases between. CDR3 length: 12 residues. CDR3 protein: CASSGHSYEQYF. In DNA form, the CDR3 reads TGTGCCAGCAGCGGACATTCCTACGAGCAGTACTTC.

In this sample, this clonotype turned up many times. At one boundary the junction diverges from the germline segment, which might be a read error. The V and J genes are TRBV5-1 and TRBJ2-2; D perhaps matches TRBD2 (5 bases). CDR3 length: 15 residues. The germline V gene has CDR1 SGHRS and CDR2 YFSETQ. In DNA, the CDR3 is TGCGCCAGCAGCTTGGAGATCTACTCCACCGGGAAGCTGTTTTTT. This encodes CASSLEIYSTGKLFF.